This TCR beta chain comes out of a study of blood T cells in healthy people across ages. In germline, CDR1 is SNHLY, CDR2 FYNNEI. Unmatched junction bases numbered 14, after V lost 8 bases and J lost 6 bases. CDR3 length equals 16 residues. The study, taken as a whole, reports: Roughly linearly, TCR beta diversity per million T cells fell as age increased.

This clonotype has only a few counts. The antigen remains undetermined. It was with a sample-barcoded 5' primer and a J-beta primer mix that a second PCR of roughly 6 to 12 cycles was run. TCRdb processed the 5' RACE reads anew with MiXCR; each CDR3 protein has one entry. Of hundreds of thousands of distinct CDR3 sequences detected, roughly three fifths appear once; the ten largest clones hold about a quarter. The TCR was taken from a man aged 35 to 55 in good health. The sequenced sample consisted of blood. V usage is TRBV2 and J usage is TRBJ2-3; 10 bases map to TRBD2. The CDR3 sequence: CASVESGLAISDTQYF. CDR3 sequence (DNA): TGTGCCAGCGTTGAGTCGGGACTAGCGATTTCGGATACGCAGTATTTT.